The entry below describes one T cell receptor beta chain. Its antigen is unknown. The study ran its PCR with 60 Vbeta and 13 Jbeta primers. Here immunoSEQ multiplex PCR was the method, and the copy in TCRdb shows in-frame clones only, minus some. The table has approximately 130,000 clones, roughly 83% seen once. The sample belongs to a study of cytomegalovirus exposure and HLA in healthy donors. Study-level background: Falling in the Caucasian-associated ancestry cluster were 80% to 85% of about 400 genotyped donors. Study-level points and caveats: Several top significant clusters appeared, in a later analysis, to be linked to common viral pathogens. The study designated 160 or so TCR beta chains cytomegalovirus-associated.

Germline-derived CDR1 and CDR2 are SGHNT and YENEEA. V lost 1 base and J lost 9; bases outside the gene matches: 6. This CDR3 is built from 15 residues. The sequenced material came from PBMCs. The sequence was collected from a middle-aged man in good health and CMV-seronegative. The J gene is TRBJ2-1, the V gene TRBV11-3, with 10 bases aligning to TRBD2. The CDR3 sequence: CASSLGASGRAEQFF. DNA of the CDR3: TGTGCCAGCAGCTTAGGCGCTAGCGGGAGAGCTGAGCAGTTCTTC. Based on the CDR3 plus reference TRBV11-3 and TRBJ2-1, the full variable domain is EAGVVQSPRYKIIEKKQPVAFWCNPISGHNTLYWYLQNLGQGPELLIRYENEEAVDDSQLPKDRFSAERLKGVDSTLKIQPAELGDSAVYLCASSLGASGRAEQFFGPGTRLTVL.